A selection of T cell receptor beta chains follows, all from one sample in a study of STAT5B mutations in CD4+ large granular lymphocyte leukemia. Clones were sequenced by immunoSEQ multiplex PCR, and TCRdb holds only the in-frame ones, with some missing. This table has roughly 21,000 clones, 65% to 80% appearing once. Source material: CD4+ T cells from blood buffy coats. The source of these receptors is a human donor in good health. Each CDR3 is given with its conserved first and last residue. A D gene is named only where the DNA matches it firmly. A clone size is listed for some rows: how often the clone was seen (once, few, many), or a class if it is expanded.

j_gene | v_gene | d_gene | abundance | CDR3aa | CDR3nt
TRBJ2-1 | TRBV5-4 | TRBD1 | - | CASSDRTGSSYNEQFF | TGTGCCAGCAGCGACCGGACAGGGAGCTCCTACAATGAGCAGTTCTTC
TRBJ2-7 | TRBV29-1 | TRBD2 | - | CSVSSGQGSYEQYF | TGCAGCGTTAGTAGCGGGCAGGGCTCCTACGAGCAGTACTTC
TRBJ1-2 | TRBV19 | - | - | CASSIGTGVNYGYTF | TGTGCCAGTAGTATAGGGACCGGGGTCAACTATGGCTACACCTTC
TRBJ1-5 | TRBV19 | - | once | CASSMAHYSNQPQHF | TGTGCCAGTAGTATGGCTCACTATAGCAATCAGCCCCAGCATTTT
TRBJ1-3 | TRBV5-4 | - | - | CASSPGTSGNTIYF | TGTGCCAGCAGCCCCGGGACCTCTGGAAACACCATATATTTT
TRBJ2-7 | TRBV18 | - | - | CASSEEAHEQYF | TGTGCCAGCTCAGAGGAAGCCCACGAGCAGTACTTC
TRBJ2-5 | TRBV10-3 | TRBD2 | - | CAISGTRGETQYF | TGTGCCATCAGCGGGACTAGGGGGGAGACCCAGTACTTC
TRBJ1-2 | TRBV28 | TRBD1 | - | CASSPGQAEGGYTF | TGTGCCAGCAGCCCCGGACAGGCTGAGGGGGGCTACACCTTC
TRBJ2-7 | TRBV10-3 | TRBD1 | - | CAISSPDRGVNEQYF | TGTGCCATCAGCTCCCCGGACAGGGGGGTCAACGAGCAGTACTTC
TRBJ1-1 | TRBV6-1 | TRBD1 | - | CASSLSTGGTEAFF | TGTGCCAGCAGTTTATCAACAGGGGGGACTGAAGCTTTCTTT
TRBJ2-4 | TRBV25-1 | TRBD2 | - | CASSDSGGTGNIQYF | TGTGCCAGCAGTGATTCGGGGGGAACCGGAAACATTCAGTACTTC
TRBJ1-2 | TRBV5-1 | TRBD1 | few | CASSSVNPSRTGPGYTF | TGCGCCAGCAGCTCCGTAAATCCAAGCCGGACAGGGCCTGGCTACACCTTC
TRBJ2-3 | TRBV7-9 | - | once | CASSLGDEATQYF | TGTGCCAGCAGCTTAGGTGACGAGGCTACGCAGTATTTT
TRBJ1-2 | TRBV9 | - | few | CASSVAGVNYGYTF | TGTGCCAGCAGCGTAGCAGGGGTCAACTATGGCTACACCTTC
TRBJ2-3 | TRBV7-8 | - | - | CASSLAGPFADTQYF | TGTGCCAGCAGCTTAGCGGGGCCGTTCGCGGATACGCAGTATTTT
TRBJ2-6 | TRBV29-1 | - | - | CSVDFSGANVLTF | TGCAGCGTTGACTTCTCTGGGGCCAACGTCCTGACTTTC
TRBJ2-2 | TRBV28 | - | - | CASTGGLTGELFF | TGTGCCAGCACTGGGGGCCTCACCGGGGAGCTGTTTTTT
TRBJ2-7 | TRBV5-6 | TRBD1 | - | CASSLVGTGWLGEQYF | TGTGCCAGCAGCTTGGTTGGGACAGGGTGGCTCGGGGAGCAGTACTTC